A selection of T cell receptor beta chains follows, all from one sample in a study of blood T cell repertoires in COVID-19. Clones were read by immunoSEQ multiplex PCR, and TCRdb kept only the in-frame ones, dropping some. This sample yields around 110,000 clones, of which roughly 81% are seen a single time; approximately 1.5% belongs to the top ten. Input material: peripheral blood. Every receptor here comes from a man aged 35-49 years with acute or convalescent COVID-19. Both conserved end residues are part of each CDR3. D genes are given only for firm matches. Where a row states a size, it is once, few, many or the class of an expanded clone; other rows omit it.

d_call: -
clone_size: -
j_call: TRBJ2-5
v_call: TRBV19
cdr3_aa: CASSIDRSAQETQYF
cdr3_nt: TGTGCCAGTAGTATAGATCGGTCAGCGCAAGAGACCCAGTACTTC

d_call: TRBD1
clone_size: -
j_call: TRBJ2-3
v_call: TRBV6-2/TRBV6-3
cdr3_aa: CASSQYGTGESWKDSADTQYF
cdr3_nt: TGTGCCAGCAGTCAATATGGGACAGGGGAGTCTTGGAAGGATAGCGCAGATACGCAGTATTTT

d_call: -
clone_size: -
j_call: TRBJ1-1
v_call: TRBV14
cdr3_aa: CASSLGRRENTEAFF
cdr3_nt: TGTGCCAGCAGTCTCGGTCGGCGGGAGAACACTGAAGCTTTCTTT

d_call: -
clone_size: -
j_call: TRBJ2-3
v_call: TRBV27
cdr3_aa: CASSSNRGTDTQYF
cdr3_nt: TGTGCCAGCAGTTCTAACAGGGGCACAGATACGCAGTATTTT

d_call: TRBD2
clone_size: -
j_call: TRBJ2-7
v_call: TRBV18
cdr3_aa: CASSELAGTYEQYF
cdr3_nt: TGTGCCAGCTCAGAACTAGCGGGAACCTACGAGCAGTACTTC

d_call: -
clone_size: -
j_call: TRBJ1-2
v_call: TRBV7-9
cdr3_aa: CASSRTTDPYYGYTF
cdr3_nt: TGTGCCAGCAGCCGGACGACAGACCCGTACTATGGCTACACCTTC

d_call: -
clone_size: -
j_call: TRBJ2-3
v_call: TRBV3-1/TRBV3-2
cdr3_aa: CASSQDGAATGMAQYF
cdr3_nt: TGTGCCAGCAGCCAAGATGGCGCCGCGACAGGCATGGCGCAGTATTTT

d_call: TRBD1
clone_size: -
j_call: TRBJ2-3
v_call: TRBV2
cdr3_aa: CASRDSRSGDTQYF
cdr3_nt: TGTGCCAGCCGGGACAGCCGCTCTGGGGATACGCAGTATTTT

d_call: TRBD1
clone_size: -
j_call: TRBJ1-3
v_call: TRBV9
cdr3_aa: CASSAHRGAGTDTIYF
cdr3_nt: TGTGCCAGCAGCGCCCACAGGGGCGCAGGGACGGACACCATATATTTT

d_call: -
clone_size: once
j_call: TRBJ1-4
v_call: TRBV28
cdr3_aa: CASSPPQATNEKLFF
cdr3_nt: TGTGCCAGCAGCCCGCCCCAGGCAACTAATGAAAAACTGTTTTTT

d_call: TRBD1
clone_size: -
j_call: TRBJ1-2
v_call: TRBV6-5
cdr3_aa: CASSYRGQGVYGYTF
cdr3_nt: TGTGCCAGCAGTTACAGAGGACAGGGTGTCTATGGCTACACCTTC

d_call: TRBD1
clone_size: -
j_call: TRBJ1-3
v_call: TRBV4-2
cdr3_aa: CASSHTGVENTIYF
cdr3_nt: TGTGCCAGCAGCCACACAGGGGTTGAAAACACCATATATTTT

d_call: -
clone_size: -
j_call: TRBJ2-7
v_call: TRBV11-2
cdr3_aa: CASSSNVNRHYEQYF
cdr3_nt: TGTGCCAGCAGCTCCAATGTGAACAGACACTACGAGCAGTACTTC

d_call: -
clone_size: -
j_call: TRBJ1-3
v_call: TRBV6-5
cdr3_aa: CASSAGKGAGNTIYF
cdr3_nt: TGTGCCAGCAGCGCCGGGAAGGGGGCTGGAAACACCATATATTTT

d_call: TRBD1
clone_size: -
j_call: TRBJ2-4
v_call: TRBV7-2
cdr3_aa: CASSPGQGAKNIQYF
cdr3_nt: TGTGCCAGCAGCCCGGGACAGGGGGCCAAAAACATTCAGTACTTC

d_call: TRBD1
clone_size: -
j_call: TRBJ1-2
v_call: TRBV29-1
cdr3_aa: CSGRQGMGYTF
cdr3_nt: TGCAGCGGCAGACAGGGTATGGGCTACACCTTC

d_call: TRBD2
clone_size: -
j_call: TRBJ2-3
v_call: TRBV11-2
cdr3_aa: CASSKKTIGLAGADTQYF
cdr3_nt: TGTGCCAGCAGTAAGAAGACAATAGGACTAGCGGGAGCGGATACGCAGTATTTT

d_call: TRBD1
clone_size: -
j_call: TRBJ1-6
v_call: TRBV6-2/TRBV6-3
cdr3_aa: CASSLTGGRSPLHF
cdr3_nt: TGTGCCAGCAGCCTGACAGGGGGCCGATCACCCCTCCACTTT

d_call: TRBD1
clone_size: -
j_call: TRBJ2-7
v_call: TRBV27
cdr3_aa: CASSLDRGPYEQYF
cdr3_nt: TGTGCCAGCAGTCTGGACAGGGGACCCTACGAGCAGTACTTC

d_call: TRBD2
clone_size: few
j_call: TRBJ2-3
v_call: TRBV7-6
cdr3_aa: CASSAGTNVFMGDTQYF
cdr3_nt: TGTGCCAGCAGCGCCGGGACTAACGTGTTCATGGGGGATACGCAGTATTTT

d_call: TRBD2
clone_size: -
j_call: TRBJ2-1
v_call: TRBV28
cdr3_aa: CASSPRREGRSNEQFF
cdr3_nt: TGTGCCAGCAGCCCACGGCGGGAGGGCCGGAGTAATGAGCAGTTCTTC

d_call: TRBD2
clone_size: -
j_call: TRBJ2-5
v_call: TRBV2
cdr3_aa: CASRGGVQETQYF
cdr3_nt: TGTGCCAGCAGGGGGGGGGTCCAAGAGACCCAGTACTTC

d_call: -
clone_size: -
j_call: TRBJ2-4
v_call: TRBV23-1
cdr3_aa: CASSHRQVNIQYF
cdr3_nt: TGCGCCAGCAGTCACCGACAGGTAAACATTCAGTACTTC

d_call: TRBD1
clone_size: few
j_call: TRBJ1-2
v_call: TRBV7-9
cdr3_aa: CASSPGQGGDLGGYTF
cdr3_nt: TGTGCCAGCAGCCCTGGACAGGGGGGCGATCTTGGTGGCTACACCTTC

d_call: TRBD2
clone_size: -
j_call: TRBJ2-7
v_call: TRBV19
cdr3_aa: CASSSRLAGSYEQYF
cdr3_nt: TGTGCCAGTAGTTCTCGACTAGCGGGCTCCTACGAGCAGTACTTC